This TCR beta chain was identified during a study of quantifying T cell responses using KT2 cells. Study background: TCR alpha and beta constant-region primers primed reverse transcription of RNA. The T4 ligation step was estimated to exceed 8% efficiency under optimum conditions.

The CDR3 contains 15 residues. Germline trimming cut 3 bases from V and 3 bases from J; bases unmatched to any gene: 5. This clonotype was picked up many times. Unfractionated PBMC were spiked with known numbers of KT2 clone cells. A range of KT2-to-PBMC ratios was made using fixed PBMC numbers. A single-stranded UMI oligo with SP2 sequence was ligated to cDNA 3' ends. An equimolar mix of RC1.1 and RC1.2 primed the beta chain across TRBC1 and TRBC2. From the second PCR onward, TCR alpha and beta chains were processed separately. Via MiXCR, TCRdb re-called the UMI-ligation and nested PCR reads, giving one row per CDR3 protein. The repertoire holds tens of thousands of distinct CDR3 sequences, with 9% to 15% as singletons.

V and J are TRBV12-3 or TRBV12-4 and TRBJ2-7; 10 bases line up with TRBD1. The receptor's source is a human donor. Sequencing used PBMCs spiked with cells of the T cell clone KT2. The CDR3 nucleotides are TGTGCCAGCAGTTTCGGGACAGGGGTGATCTACGAGCAGTACTTC. Its translation: CASSFGTGVIYEQYF.